This T cell receptor (beta chain) comes out of a study of OX40 agonist ivuxolimab in advanced cancers. TCRdb's copy holds only in-frame clones and misses some; the assay was immunoSEQ multiplex PCR. The profile covers 2,000 or so clones, with over 65% appearing a single time and over 35% taken by the ten largest. This clonotype originated in an adult with an advanced solid tumor such as melanoma, head and neck, liver or kidney cancer. The sequencing here drew on CD4+ or CD8+ T cells sorted from blood, taken in a trial of the OX40 agonist ivuxolimab.

CDR3 nucleotide sequence: TGCGCCAGCAGCGTTTTATTCGGACAGGGGAAGACAGAGACCCAGTACTTC. Translating gives CASSVLFGQGKTETQYF. This chain connects TRBV10-2 to TRBJ2-5, with 9 bases that match TRBD1. Looked up from germline, CDR1 is WSHSY and CDR2 is SAAADI. Losses at the gene ends were 6 bases for V and 4 bases for J; bases not matched to a gene: 15. This CDR3 contains 17 residues.